These T cell receptor beta chains were read from a single sample in a study of graft-versus-host responses after intestinal transplantation. TCRdb's copy holds only in-frame clones and misses some; the assay was immunoSEQ multiplex PCR. This sample has about 54,000 clones, with less than 95% found just once. The sequenced sample was PBMCs, obtained more than 650 days after intestinal transplant. All receptors come from a human patient who received an intestinal transplant, so some T cells may come from the graft donor. Each CDR3 is given with its conserved first and last residue. The D gene is left open where the match is weak. Clone size is not always given. Where it is, it says once, few, many or a class for expanded clones.

d_gene | j_gene | v_gene | abundance | CDR3aa | CDR3nt
. | TRBJ1-1 | TRBV2 | few | CASSVRTNTEAFF | TGTGCCAGCAGTGTCAGGACCAACACTGAAGCTTTCTTT
. | TRBJ2-7 | TRBV10-1 | once | CASGNHYEQYF | TGCGCCTCGGGGAACCACTACGAGCAGTACTTC
. | TRBJ1-4 | TRBV18 | . | CASSPRSGATNEKLFF | TGTGCCAGCTCACCACGGTCGGGTGCAACTAATGAAAAACTGTTTTTT
TRBD2 | TRBJ2-7 | TRBV30 | . | CAWSTAQTSGGRSSYEQYF | TGTGCCTGGAGTACGGCACAGACTAGCGGGGGTCGAAGCTCCTACGAGCAGTACTTC
TRBD1 | TRBJ1-2 | TRBV18 | once | CASSGTASYGYTF | TGTGCCAGTTCAGGGACAGCGAGCTATGGCTACACCTTC
. | TRBJ1-1 | TRBV2 | . | CASRIQGGRNTEAFF | TGTGCCAGCAGGATACAGGGCGGGAGGAACACTGAAGCTTTCTTT
. | TRBJ2-5 | TRBV27 | once | CASRMLGGPEETQYF | TGTGCCAGCAGGATGCTCGGGGGGCCGGAAGAGACCCAGTACTTC
TRBD1 | TRBJ1-2 | TRBV5-4 | . | CASSQGGYRDRLYGYTF | TGTGCCAGCAGCCAAGGGGGGTACCGGGACAGACTTTATGGCTACACCTTC
. | TRBJ2-2 | TRBV5-1 | . | CASSLYSTNTGELFF | TGCGCCAGCAGCTTGTACTCAACGAACACCGGGGAGCTGTTTTTT
. | TRBJ2-4 | TRBV11-3 | . | CASSLAGNKNIQYF | TGTGCCAGCAGCTTGGCGGGGAACAAAAACATTCAGTACTTC
. | TRBJ1-4 | TRBV29-1 | . | CSVGVGESTELFF | TGCAGCGTGGGGGTGGGCGAGAGTACGGAACTGTTTTTT
TRBD1 | TRBJ2-7 | TRBV9 | . | CASSPGQDLSYEQYF | TGTGCCAGCAGCCCGGGACAGGACCTCTCCTACGAGCAGTACTTC
. | TRBJ1-1 | TRBV5-1 | . | CASSRDGMNTEAFF | TGCGCCAGTTCACGGGACGGAATGAACACTGAAGCTTTCTTT
. | TRBJ2-7 | TRBV11-3 | . | CASSRGNEQYF | TGTGCCAGCAGCCGAGGGAACGAGCAGTACTTC
TRBD2 | TRBJ2-7 | TRBV13 | . | CASSSGLAGDEQYF | TGTGCCAGCAGCTCCGGACTAGCGGGGGACGAGCAGTACTTC
. | TRBJ2-1 | TRBV5-4 | . | CASSLAIGNEQFF | TGTGCCAGCAGCTTGGCCATAGGGAATGAGCAGTTCTTC
. | TRBJ1-5 | TRBV7-9 | . | CASSTIGGANGNQPQHF | TGTGCCAGCAGCACTATCGGGGGGGCTAATGGCAATCAGCCCCAGCATTTT
. | TRBJ2-5 | TRBV27 | . | CASSLVGDPPLETQYF | TGTGCCAGCAGTTTAGTTGGGGATCCTCCTCTAGAGACCCAGTACTTC
TRBD1 | TRBJ1-5 | TRBV6-5 | few | CASRPDRNQPQHF | TGTGCCAGCAGACCGGACAGGAATCAGCCCCAGCATTTT
TRBD1 | TRBJ2-7 | TRBV5-4 | . | CASSQQPGQGNEQYF | TGTGCCAGCAGCCAGCAGCCGGGACAGGGGAACGAGCAGTACTTC
. | TRBJ2-5 | TRBV5-6 | . | CASSQQRLRDPETQYF | TGTGCCAGCAGCCAGCAGCGGCTGAGGGATCCGGAGACCCAGTACTTC
. | TRBJ2-7 | TRBV6-1 | . | CASTPNPRIYEQYF | TGTGCCAGCACTCCAAATCCCCGTATTTACGAGCAGTACTTC
. | TRBJ1-5 | TRBV19 | . | CASSEPRFNQPQHF | TGTGCCAGTAGTGAACCACGCTTCAATCAGCCCCAGCATTTT
TRBD2 | TRBJ2-3 | TRBV4-2 | . | CASSHRTSGGGTDTQYF | TGTGCCAGCAGCCATCGGACTAGCGGGGGTGGCACAGATACGCAGTATTTT
. | TRBJ2-5 | TRBV19 | . | CASTADGAQETQYF | TGTGCCAGTACCGCGGACGGCGCCCAAGAGACCCAGTACTTC
. | TRBJ2-2 | TRBV11-2 | . | CASIPLSNTGELFF | TGTGCCAGCATCCCCCTTTCGAACACCGGGGAGCTGTTTTTT
. | TRBJ2-3 | TRBV21-1 | . | CASSKVTVPQGPKSTDTQYF | TGTGCCAGCAGCAAAGTAACGGTTCCCCAGGGCCCGAAGAGCACAGATACGCAGTATTTT
. | TRBJ1-6 | TRBV2 | . | CASSGTIQGYSPLHF | TGTGCCAGCAGTGGGACGATACAGGGTTACTCACCCCTCCACTTT
. | TRBJ2-2 | TRBV15 | . | CATSRDLGGTGELFF | TGTGCCACCAGCAGAGATCTAGGTGGGACCGGGGAGCTGTTTTTT
. | TRBJ1-5 | TRBV6-1 | . | CASQRFGNQPQHF | TGTGCCAGCCAGAGGTTCGGCAATCAGCCCCAGCATTTT
. | TRBJ1-1 | TRBV6-1 | once | CASSVGGSNTEAFF | TGTGCCAGCAGTGTGGGGGGTTCGAACACTGAAGCTTTCTTT
. | TRBJ2-1 | TRBV11-3 | once | CASSTPYNEQFF | TGTGCCAGCAGCACACCCTACAATGAGCAGTTCTTC
TRBD1 | TRBJ2-2 | TRBV10-3 | . | CAISDRESGGELFF | TGTGCCATCTCCGACAGGGAGTCGGGTGGGGAGCTGTTTTTT
. | TRBJ2-5 | TRBV5-4 | . | CASSLAGSWGTQYF | TGTGCCAGCAGCTTGGCCGGGTCCTGGGGGACCCAGTACTTC
. | TRBJ1-1 | TRBV4-1 | . | CASIGITGTEAFF | TGCGCCAGCATCGGGATAACAGGGACTGAAGCTTTCTTT
. | TRBJ2-3 | TRBV11-2 | . | CASSLGGGGQHLDTQYF | TGTGCCAGCAGCTTAGGGGGCGGGGGCCAGCATCTAGATACGCAGTATTTT
. | TRBJ2-1 | TRBV7-9 | . | CASSLAGGPSYNEQFF | TGTGCCAGCAGCTTAGCCGGCGGGCCGTCCTACAATGAGCAGTTCTTC
TRBD1 | TRBJ1-6 | TRBV7-9 | . | CASSEAGTGSNSPLHF | TGTGCCAGCAGCGAGGCCGGGACAGGGAGTAATTCACCCCTCCACTTT
. | TRBJ1-1 | TRBV10-3 | . | CAISRGARAFF | TGTGCCATCAGTCGCGGCGCGCGAGCTTTCTTT
. | TRBJ1-6 | TRBV2 | few | CASRAEGDSPLHF | TGTGCCAGCAGGGCCGAGGGGGATTCACCCCTCCACTTT
. | TRBJ2-1 | TRBV7-5 | . | CVRSPTWSSYNEQFF | TGTGTCAGAAGCCCGACTTGGAGCTCCTACAATGAGCAGTTCTTC
. | TRBJ2-3 | TRBV5-4 | . | CASSSPGEDDTQYF | TGTGCCAGCAGCTCCCCCGGAGAGGACGATACGCAGTATTTT
. | TRBJ2-5 | TRBV5-3 | . | CASSLPGGETQYF | TGTGCCAGCAGCTTGCCCGGGGGTGAGACCCAGTACTTC
. | TRBJ1-5 | TRBV5-6 | few | CASSLGDQPQHF | TGTGCCAGCAGCTTGGGTGATCAGCCCCAGCATTTT
. | TRBJ2-2 | TRBV5-1 | . | CASSLRVGGLGELFF | TGCGCCAGCAGCTTGCGTGTAGGGGGACTAGGGGAGCTGTTTTTT
. | TRBJ2-5 | TRBV7-9 | . | CASSQLETQYF | TGTGCCAGCAGCCAACTAGAGACCCAGTACTTC
. | TRBJ2-4 | TRBV5-1 | . | CASSLDGVDGGNIQYF | TGCGCCAGCAGCTTGGATGGGGTGGACGGTGGAAACATTCAGTACTTC
. | TRBJ2-2 | TRBV7-7 | . | CASSLSDSNGELFF | TGTGCCAGCAGCTTATCGGATTCGAACGGGGAGCTGTTTTTT
. | TRBJ2-1 | TRBV30 | . | CACADYAEQFF | TGTGCCTGCGCGGACTATGCTGAGCAGTTCTTC
. | TRBJ1-6 | TRBV5-5 | medium-sized | CASSLDQGNSPLHF | TGTGCCAGCAGCTTGGACCAGGGGAATTCACCCCTCCACTTT
. | TRBJ2-1 | TRBV7-9 | . | CASSPGETVQVDQFF | TGTGCCAGCAGCCCAGGGGAGACTGTACAAGTGGATCAGTTCTTC
TRBD1 | TRBJ1-4 | TRBV10-3 | . | CAISERTGGGNEKLFF | TGTGCCATCAGTGAGAGGACAGGCGGTGGTAATGAAAAACTGTTTTTT
. | TRBJ1-5 | TRBV30 | . | CAVATAGNQPQHF | TGTGCCGTAGCGACAGCAGGAAATCAGCCCCAGCATTTT
. | TRBJ2-2 | TRBV11-2 | . | CASSLQYTGELFF | TGTGCCAGCAGCCTTCAGTACACCGGGGAGCTGTTTTTT
. | TRBJ1-1 | TRBV6-5 | . | CASSSARWTEAFF | TGTGCCAGCAGTTCAGCGAGATGGACTGAAGCTTTCTTT
TRBD1 | TRBJ1-6 | TRBV27 | . | CASSWDRRFSYNSPLHF | TGTGCCAGCAGTTGGGACAGAAGGTTCTCCTATAATTCACCCCTCCACTTT
. | TRBJ1-2 | TRBV7-6 | . | CASSPTVGGQLYGYTF | TGTGCCAGCAGCCCAACCGTGGGGGGCCAACTCTATGGCTACACCTTC
. | TRBJ2-5 | TRBV7-8 | . | CASSSFVGQTSRETQYF | TGTGCCAGCAGCTCCTTTGTGGGCCAGACCTCCAGAGAGACCCAGTACTTC
. | TRBJ2-5 | TRBV5-5 | . | CASSPPRQETQYF | TGTGCCAGCAGCCCCCCTAGGCAAGAGACCCAGTACTTC